Sequencing of this TCR beta chain was carried out in a study of blood T cells in healthy people across ages. Through a sample-barcoded 5' primer and a J-beta primer mix, a second PCR was run for roughly 6 to 11 cycles. TCRdb redid the calling of the 5' RACE reads with MiXCR, one entry per CDR3 protein. The repertoire holds about 1,600,000 distinct CDR3 sequences, with about 40% as singletons. Sample: blood. This clonotype was sampled from a woman aged 18-29 years in good health.

The CDR3, as DNA: TGTGCCAGCAGCCCACTAATCAGCTCCTACGAGCAGTACTTC. The encoded protein is CASSPLISSYEQYF. The rearrangement joins TRBV7-2 to TRBJ2-7; D not resolved. Trimming removed 5 bases at V and 0 bases at J, with 11 bases between. CDR3 size: 14 residues. Looked up from germline, CDR1 is SGHTA and CDR2 is FQGNSA.